The clone carrying this T cell receptor (beta chain) was seen many times. The sample comes from a study of T cells after yellow fever vaccination. CDR3 length: 17 amino acids. V shed 3 bases, J shed 4 bases, and the junction held 11 bases outside the gene matches. CDR1 SGHVS and CDR2 FNYEAQ come from the germline V gene. Synthesis of TCR cDNA relied on 5'RACE template switching, which attached a universal primer site and UMIs. TCRdb re-called the 5' RACE reads with MiXCR, one entry per CDR3 protein. Among about 320,000 distinct CDR3 sequences listed, approximately 7% were seen once. This clonotype was obtained from a man younger than 35 who received the YFV17D yellow fever vaccine. This chain uses TRBV7-6 with TRBJ2-1, with 8 bases aligning to TRBD2. The source was PBMCs, collected about 41 days after the first yellow fever vaccination. The CDR3: CASSLYYQRGFYNEQFF. The CDR3 DNA is TGTGCCAGCAGCTTGTATTACCAGCGGGGGTTTTACAATGAGCAGTTCTTC.